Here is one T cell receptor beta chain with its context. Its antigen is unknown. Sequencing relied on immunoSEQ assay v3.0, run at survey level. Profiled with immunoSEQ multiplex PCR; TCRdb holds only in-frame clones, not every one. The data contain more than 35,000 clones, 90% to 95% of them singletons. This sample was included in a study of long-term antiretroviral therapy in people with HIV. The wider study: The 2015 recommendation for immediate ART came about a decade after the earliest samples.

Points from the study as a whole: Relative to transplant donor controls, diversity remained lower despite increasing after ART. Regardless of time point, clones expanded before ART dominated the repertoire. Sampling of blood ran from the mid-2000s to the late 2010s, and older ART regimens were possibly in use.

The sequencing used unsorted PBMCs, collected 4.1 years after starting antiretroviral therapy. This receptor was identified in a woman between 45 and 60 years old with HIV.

CDR3 sequence reads: CASSDSTGQTYEQYF. The DNA for the CDR3 is TGTGCCAGCAGTGATTCGACAGGGCAAACCTACGAGCAGTACTTC. This rearrangement joins TRBV25-1 to TRBJ2-7, with TRBD1 matching over 7 bases. The CDR3 sequence is 15 residues long. Germline V lookup: CDR1 MGHDK, CDR2 SYGVNS. Germline trimming cut 3 bases from V and 2 bases from J; bases unmatched to any gene: 7.